What follows are 26 T cell receptor beta chains derived from one specimen sequenced in a study of cytomegalovirus exposure and HLA in healthy donors. Primers: 60 Vbeta forward and 13 Jbeta reverse. Measured with immunoSEQ multiplex PCR; TCRdb has only the in-frame clones, and not every one. The profile shows hundreds of thousands of clones, around 80% of them singletons. The sample taken for sequencing was PBMCs. The origin of the receptors is a boy aged 2 to 10 in good health and CMV-seronegative.

The chain carries TRBV11-2 and TRBJ2-7; D gene ambiguous. CDR3 length: 12 residues. The V end lost 7 bases, the J end lost 0 bases, and 7 bases lay between the germline ends. Looked up from germline, CDR1 is SGHAT and CDR2 is FQNNGV. The DNA for the CDR3 is TGTGCCAGCACTGGAGTCTCCTACGAGCAGTACTTC. This gives the protein CASTGVSYEQYF.

This chain uses TRBV7-2 with TRBJ2-3, with D perhaps TRBD2 (5 bases). The CDR3 extends over 15 amino acids. Trimming stripped 4 bases from V and 4 bases from J, with 15 bases between. Germline V gene lookup returns CDR1 SGHTA and CDR2 FQGNSA. CDR3 in amino acids: CASSSGSPAADTQYF. The CDR3, as DNA: TGTGCCAGCAGCTCGGGGAGCCCGGCTGCAGATACGCAGTATTTT. Together with reference TRBV7-2 and TRBJ2-3, the CDR3 gives the full variable domain: GAGVSQSPSNKVTEKGKDVELRCDPISGHTALYWYRQSLGQGLEFLIYFQGNSAPDKSGLPSDRFSAERTGGSVSTLTIQRTQQEDSAVYLCASSSGSPAADTQYFGPGTRLTVL.

There are a few counts of this clone. The chain carries TRBV2 and TRBJ1-5, with D perhaps TRBD1 (5 bases). CDR3 length: 16 residues. The germline CDR1 and CDR2 sequences are SNHLY and FYNNEI. Trimming cost V 2 bases and J 7 bases, with 18 bases left between them. The CDR3, as DNA: TGTGCCAGCAGTGAACCCCGGGCCGGGGGTAGCCAGCCCCAGCATTTT. It yields the protein CASSEPRAGGSQPQHF.

The chain has TRBV6-1 and TRBJ1-4, with TRBD1 as a possible D gene (6 bases). The ends were cut back, 0 bases at V and 7 bases at J, with 18 bases in the middle. The CDR3 extends over 17 amino acids. Germline V lookup: CDR1 MNHNS, CDR2 SASEGT. CDR3: CASSEALAGAFGEKLFF. The CDR3 DNA reads as TGTGCCAGCAGTGAAGCGCTGGCAGGGGCGTTTGGTGAAAAACTGTTTTTT.

The rearrangement uses TRBV27 and TRBJ1-4; 7 nucleotides match TRBD1. Germline V gene lookup returns CDR1 MNHEY and CDR2 SMNVEV (reference sequence). This CDR3 contains 12 residues. The V and J ends lost 10 bases and 8 bases, in that order; junction bases with no gene match: 7. Written as DNA, the CDR3 is TGTGCCACACAGGGGACGGGAGAAAAACTGTTTTTT. It codes for CATQGTGEKLFF.

The chain combines TRBV5-6 with TRBJ2-7; 9 bases align to TRBD1. There are 18 residues in the CDR3. Germline lookup yields CDR1 SGHDT and CDR2 YYEEEE. With 4 bases clipped from V and 0 bases from J, the junction kept 14 bases outside the gene matches. The CDR3 nucleotides are TGTGCCAGCAGCGACACCCGCGGGACAGGGACTTTCTCCTACGAGCAGTACTTC. It is translated as CASSDTRGTGTFSYEQYF.

V gene TRBV19 combines with J gene TRBJ1-5, with D uncertain. Germline CDR1 LNHDA, CDR2 SQIVND (reference sequence). V dropped 11 bases and J dropped 2 bases, with 19 bases sitting between them. The CDR3 is 15 residues long. The CDR3 loop reads CAGGSSVEGNQPQHF. In DNA form, the CDR3 reads TGTGCCGGAGGAAGTAGCGTTGAGGGCAATCAGCCCCAGCATTTT.

The V and J genes are TRBV11-2 and TRBJ2-1, with 8 nucleotides matching TRBD2. With 5 bases clipped from V and 0 bases from J, the junction kept 9 bases outside the gene matches. Germline-derived CDR1 and CDR2 are SGHAT and FQNNGV. The CDR3 is made up of 17 amino acids. This CDR3 is CASSPGLAPSSYNEQFF. DNA for the CDR3: TGTGCCAGCAGCCCCGGACTAGCACCAAGCTCCTACAATGAGCAGTTCTTC.

The chain is built from TRBV5-6 and TRBJ2-1; TRBD2 aligns across 9 bases. Germline values: CDR1 SGHDT, CDR2 YYEEEE. The CDR3 contains 15 residues. Trimming removed 5 bases from V and 5 bases from J; junction bases left unmatched: 8. The CDR3 region is CASSFSGRGNNEQFF. DNA of the CDR3: TGTGCCAGCAGTTTTAGCGGGAGAGGGAACAATGAGCAGTTCTTC.

About this clone itself: The CDR3 carries no conserved terminal phenylalanine or tryptophan, so it likely arises from a read error. The V and J genes are TRBV29-1 and TRBJ2-2, with D possibly matching TRBD2 (6 bases). Germline V gene data show CDR1 as SQVTM and CDR2 as ANQGSEA. V was cut by 7 bases and J by 3 bases, with 12 bases left in between. The CDR3 contains 13 residues. DNA of the CDR3: TGCAGCGCACCGGGACTCTACACCGGGGAGCTGTTTGTT. Protein sequence: CSAPGLYTGELFV.

The chain combines TRBV4-2 with TRBJ1-1; tentative D call: TRBD1 (5 bases). The V and J ends lost 4 bases and 4 bases respectively, with 16 bases between them. CDR3 length: 15 amino acids. Germline CDR1 and CDR2: LGHNA and YNFKEQ. CDR3 in amino acids: CASSPLRTGGTEAFF. The CDR3 region has the DNA TGTGCCAGCAGCCCCCTTCGGACGGGGGGCACTGAAGCTTTCTTT.

CDR3 DNA sequence: TGTGCCAGCAGTTTTGGGACTAGCACAGATACGCAGTATTTT. Translation gives CASSFGTSTDTQYF. J is TRBJ2-3 and V is TRBV27; TRBD2 might be the D (6 bases). Germline CDR1 and CDR2: MNHEY and SMNVEV (reference sequence). The CDR3 sequence is 14 residues long. V lost 3 bases to trimming and J lost 0 bases, with 7 bases between them.

This chain links TRBV2 with TRBJ1-3; D not resolved. V gave up 6 bases and J gave up 1 base, with 16 bases separating them. Germline V gene data show CDR1 as SNHLY and CDR2 as FYNNEI. CDR3 length: 16 amino acids. CDR3 loop: CASRAEAVRSGNTIYF. The CDR3 DNA reads TGTGCCAGCAGGGCTGAGGCGGTAAGGTCTGGAAACACCATATATTTT.

This chain connects TRBV6-5 to TRBJ1-6, with 9 nucleotides matching TRBD1. Germline CDR1 reads MNHEY; CDR2 reads SVGAGI. Trimming removed 10 bases from V and 5 bases from J; junction bases left unmatched: 9. The CDR3 length is 15 residues. DNA of the CDR3: TGTGCCACCTCGGGGGGACAGGGAAATAATTCACCCCTCCACTTT. This translates into CATSGGQGNNSPLHF.

This clone has more than one count but fewer than ten. This chain uses TRBV5-6 with TRBJ1-5, with 9 bases identical to TRBD1. V was clipped by 4 bases and J by 0 bases; unmatched bases: 2. Germline assignment: CDR1 SGHDT and CDR2 YYEEEE. CDR3 length: 15 amino acids. Written as DNA, the CDR3 is TGTGCCAGCAGCCTACAGGGGGCTAGCAATCAGCCCCAGCATTTT. It yields the protein CASSLQGASNQPQHF. The whole variable domain, filled in from reference TRBV5-6 and TRBJ1-5, reads DAGVTQSPTHLIKTRGQQVTLRCSPKSGHDTVSWYQQALGQGPQFIFQYYEEEERQRGNFPDRFSGHQFPNYSSELNVNALLLGDSALYLCASSLQGASNQPQHFGDGTRLSIL.

The chain is built from TRBV11-2 and TRBJ2-5; no firm D call. The ends were cut back, 4 bases at V and 5 bases at J, with 5 bases in the middle. The CDR3 sequence is 11 residues long. Per germline, CDR1 SGHAT and CDR2 FQNNGV. The CDR3 sequence: CASSYWETQYF. CDR3 DNA sequence: TGTGCCAGCAGCTACTGGGAGACCCAGTACTTC. The full variable domain, with the rest looked up from reference TRBV11-2 and TRBJ2-5, is EAGVAQSPRYKIIEKRQSVAFWCNPISGHATLYWYQQILGQGPKLLIQFQNNGVVDDSQLPKDRFSAERLKGVDSTLKIQPAKLEDSAVYLCASSYWETQYFGPGTRLLVL.

Only one count was recorded for this clone. The chain couples TRBV29-1 to TRBJ1-2; TRBD1 agrees at 10 bases. Germline values: CDR1 SQVTM, CDR2 ANQGSEA. The CDR3 covers 14 residues. The V segment lost 3 bases and the J segment 4 bases; nucleotides outside the gene matches: 5. The CDR3 coding sequence is TGCAGCGTTGAGGAGACAGGGGGCGCCTATGGCTACACCTTC. Amino acids: CSVEETGGAYGYTF.

This chain uses TRBV2 with TRBJ2-3, with 7 positions matching TRBD2. The CDR3 is made up of 12 amino acids. CDR1 and CDR2 from the germline V gene are SNHLY and FYNNEI. The ends lost 6 bases at V and 5 bases at J; junction bases unmatched: 2. CDR3 nucleotide sequence: TGTGCCAGCAGATGGGAGGGAGATACGCAGTATTTT. Protein sequence: CASRWEGDTQYF.

This chain joins TRBV4-1 and TRBJ2-7, with 14 bases fitting TRBD2. Trimming cost V 6 bases and J 4 bases; bases outside gene matches: 5. This CDR3 spans 15 amino acids. Germline V gives CDR1 MGHRA, CDR2 YSYEKL. As DNA, the CDR3 is TGCGCCAGCAGTTATGGGACTAGCGGGAGTTACGAGCAGTACTTC. Protein: CASSYGTSGSYEQYF.

This chain joins TRBV27 and TRBJ2-5; the match to TRBD1 covers 8 bases. The DNA end lines up better with TRBJ2-7; the J call may be wrong. Germline values: CDR1 MNHEY, CDR2 SMNVEV (reference sequence). CDR3 length equals 12 residues. CDR3 loop: CASQGARYEQYF. The CDR3 DNA reads TGTGCCAGTCAGGGGGCTCGCTACGAGCAGTACTTC.

The chain has TRBV30 and TRBJ1-1; D remains ambiguous. This CDR3 contains 15 residues. The V and J ends lost 6 bases and 5 bases respectively, with 22 bases between them. CDR1 and CDR2 from the germline V gene are GTSNPN and SVGIG (reference sequence). CDR3 bases: TGTGCCTGCCACGGAGGAGGGAGAGTCGTGACTGAAGCTTTCTTT. It is translated as CACHGGGRVVTEAFF.

The chain recombines TRBV19 with TRBJ1-2; 8 bases map to TRBD1. J was trimmed by 1 base and V by 7 bases; bases with no gene match: 11. The germline V gene has CDR1 LNHDA and CDR2 SQIVND (reference sequence). This CDR3 contains 16 residues. CDR3 in DNA: TGTGCCAGTAAACAGAGACAGGGGAGTTATAACTATGGCTACACCTTC. It encodes CASKQRQGSYNYGYTF.

The rearrangement links TRBV6-1 to TRBJ1-2, with a weak D call TRBD1 (6 bases). CDR1 and CDR2 (germline): MNHNS, SASEGT. The CDR3 loop spans 12 amino acids. The V end lost 7 bases, the J end lost 8 bases, and 14 bases lay between the germline ends. The CDR3 here is CASTEGGLGYTF. The CDR3 DNA follows: TGTGCCAGCACCGAAGGGGGATTGGGCTACACCTTC.

The sample holds one count of this clone. The chain employs TRBV30 and TRBJ1-1; TRBD1 agrees at 7 bases. The length of the CDR3 is 17 residues. Germline values: CDR1 GTSNPN, CDR2 SVGIG (reference sequence). V shed 3 bases, J shed 0 bases, and the junction held 13 bases outside the gene matches. CDR3 residues: CAWRPSTGLRLNTEAFF. CDR3 sequence (DNA): TGTGCCTGGAGACCTTCGACAGGGCTTAGATTGAACACTGAAGCTTTCTTT.

The rearrangement links TRBV6-5 to TRBJ2-3; a possible D gene is TRBD1 (6 bases). The CDR3 consists of 15 residues. In germline, CDR1 is MNHEY, CDR2 SVGAGI. Deletions cut 8 bases from V and 2 bases from J, with 17 bases between. CDR3: CASQLQDSHTDTQYF. The CDR3, as DNA: TGTGCCAGCCAACTACAGGACAGTCACACAGATACGCAGTATTTT.

This chain connects TRBV6-5 to TRBJ1-5; D may be TRBD1 (6 bases). The CDR3 length is 15 residues. The ends were cut back, 6 bases at V and 7 bases at J, with 19 bases in the middle. Germline V gene data show CDR1 as MNHEY and CDR2 as SVGAGI. CDR3 region: CASSPGTPFGQPQHF. The CDR3 region has the DNA TGTGCCAGCAGCCCCGGGACACCTTTTGGACAGCCCCAGCATTTT.